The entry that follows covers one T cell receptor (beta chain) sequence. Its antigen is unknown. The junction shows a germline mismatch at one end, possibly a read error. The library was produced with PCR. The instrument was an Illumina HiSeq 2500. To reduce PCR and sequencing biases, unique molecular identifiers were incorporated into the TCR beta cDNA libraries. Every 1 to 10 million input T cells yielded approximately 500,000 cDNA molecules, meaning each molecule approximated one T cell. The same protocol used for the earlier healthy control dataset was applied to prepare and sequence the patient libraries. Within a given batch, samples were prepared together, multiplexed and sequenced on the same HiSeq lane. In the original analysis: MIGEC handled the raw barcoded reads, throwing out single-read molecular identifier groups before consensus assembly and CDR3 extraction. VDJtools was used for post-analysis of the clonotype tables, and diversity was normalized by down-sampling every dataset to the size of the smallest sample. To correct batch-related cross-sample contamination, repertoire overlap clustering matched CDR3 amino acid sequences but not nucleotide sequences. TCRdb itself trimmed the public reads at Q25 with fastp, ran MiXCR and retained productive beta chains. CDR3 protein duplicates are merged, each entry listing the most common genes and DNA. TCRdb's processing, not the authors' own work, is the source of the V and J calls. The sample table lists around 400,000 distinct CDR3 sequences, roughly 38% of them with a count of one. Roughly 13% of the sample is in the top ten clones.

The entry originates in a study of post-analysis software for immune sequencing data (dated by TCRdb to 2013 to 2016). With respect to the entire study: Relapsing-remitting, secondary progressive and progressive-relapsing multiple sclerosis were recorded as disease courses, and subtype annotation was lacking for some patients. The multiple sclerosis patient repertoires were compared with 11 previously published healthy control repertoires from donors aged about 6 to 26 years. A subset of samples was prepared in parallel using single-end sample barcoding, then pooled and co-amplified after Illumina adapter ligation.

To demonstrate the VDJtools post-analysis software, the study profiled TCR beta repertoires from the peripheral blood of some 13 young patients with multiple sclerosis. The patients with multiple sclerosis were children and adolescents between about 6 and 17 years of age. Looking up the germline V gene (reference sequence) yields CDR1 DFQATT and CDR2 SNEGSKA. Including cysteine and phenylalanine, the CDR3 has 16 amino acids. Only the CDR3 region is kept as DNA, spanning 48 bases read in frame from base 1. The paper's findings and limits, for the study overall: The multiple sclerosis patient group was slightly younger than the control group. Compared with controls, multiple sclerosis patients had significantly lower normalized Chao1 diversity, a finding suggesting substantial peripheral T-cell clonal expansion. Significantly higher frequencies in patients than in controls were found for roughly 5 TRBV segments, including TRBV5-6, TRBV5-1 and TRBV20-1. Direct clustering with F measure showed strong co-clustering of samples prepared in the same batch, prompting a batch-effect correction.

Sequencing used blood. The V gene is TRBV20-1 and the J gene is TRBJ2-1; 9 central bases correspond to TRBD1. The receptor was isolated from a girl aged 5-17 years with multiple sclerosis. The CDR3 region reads CSASLGQGSSFNELFF. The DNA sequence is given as TGCAGTGCTAGCTTGGGACAGGGTAGCTCGTTTAATGAGCTGTTCTTC.